Shown below are 11 T cell receptor beta chains from a single sample sequenced in a study of T cells in Graves' hyperthyroidism and ophthalmopathy. The CDR3 regions of TCR beta were amplified from RNA transcripts. First-round RT-PCR targeting the TCR CDR3 was performed with the HTBI primer set. TCRdb reprocessed the multiplex PCR reads via MiXCR and lists one record per CDR3 protein. The table shows about 500,000 distinct CDR3 sequences, with roughly 16% occurring only once. Sequencing used blood. The receptors were sampled from a woman in her 30s with Graves' ophthalmopathy.

This clonotype occurred a few times. The chain employs TRBV9 and TRBJ2-1; D is possibly TRBD1 or TRBD2 (5 bases each). V was pared by 2 bases and J by 6 bases, with 12 bases between. Germline V gene data show CDR1 as SGDLS and CDR2 as YYNGEE. This CDR3 is built from 14 residues. This CDR3 reads CASSVGVWGNEQFF. The CDR3 nucleotides are TGTGCCAGCAGCGTGGGGGTTTGGGGCAATGAGCAGTTCTTC.

This clonotype occurred many times. J is TRBJ2-5 and V is TRBV30; 10 positions agree with TRBD2. Looked up from germline, CDR1 is GTSNPN and CDR2 is SVGIG (reference sequence). Losses at the gene ends were 1 base for V and 5 bases for J; bases not matched to a gene: 4. The CDR3 totals 14 residues. DNA for the CDR3: TGTGCCTGGAGTGCTAGCGGGAGTTTGGAGACCCAGTACTTC. Translation: CAWSASGSLETQYF.

Of note for this clonotype: A read error is possible here, since a much larger clone lies one base away. This chain joins TRBV2 and TRBJ2-2; D tentatively fits TRBD1 or TRBD2 (5 bases each). Germline CDR1 reads SNHLY; CDR2 reads FYNNEI. The CDR3 length is 15 residues. The CDR3 spells CARTNRDQPTGELLF. CDR3 sequence (DNA): TGTGCCAGAACCAACCGGGACCAGCCCACCGGGGAGCTGCTTTTT.

This clonotype was picked up many times. CDR3 bases: TGTGCCAGCAGTTACTCCGACGAAGGGGGCGAGCAGTACTTC. Protein product: CASSYSDEGGEQYF. The V gene is TRBV6-2 or TRBV6-3, the J gene TRBJ2-7; D is possibly TRBD1 (6 bases). CDR3 length: 14 residues. The germline CDR1 and CDR2 sequences are MNHEY and SVGEGT. V dropped 0 bases and J dropped 6 bases, with 12 bases sitting between them.

Many counts were recorded for this clonotype. The chain has TRBV5-1 and TRBJ2-6, with TRBD1 matching 8 bases. V lost 1 base, J lost 0 bases, and 3 bases stayed unmatched. Germline CDR1 SGHRS, CDR2 YFSETQ. CDR3 length: 17 residues. The CDR3: CASSLRDRGSGANVLTF. CDR3 nucleotide sequence: TGCGCCAGCAGCTTGAGAGACAGGGGCTCTGGGGCCAACGTCCTGACTTTC.

This clonotype was picked up a small number of times. The V gene is TRBV6-1, the J gene TRBJ2-1; TRBD1 aligns across 10 bases. This CDR3 region has 14 residues. CDR1 is MNHNS, CDR2 SASEGT, per germline. Unmatched junction bases numbered 4, after V lost 3 bases and J lost 8 bases. As DNA, the CDR3 is TGTGCCAGCAGTGAGACCGGGACAGGGGATGAGCAGTTCTTC. Protein product: CASSETGTGDEQFF.

This clonotype was counted ten times or more. The chain joins TRBV18 to TRBJ1-5, with D possibly matching TRBD1 (5 bases). V gave up 6 bases and J gave up 6 bases, with 15 bases separating them. Germline CDR1 reads KGHSH; CDR2 reads LQKENI. The CDR3 is made up of 14 amino acids. This CDR3 is CASSPGYESQPQHF. The CDR3 DNA sequence: TGTGCCAGCTCCCCAGGGTATGAGAGTCAGCCCCAGCATTTT.

This clonotype was recorded many times. J is TRBJ1-1 and V is TRBV30, with 8 bases aligning to TRBD1. V lost 4 bases and J lost 7; bases outside the gene matches: 5. The CDR3 has 12 amino acids. CDR1 is GTSNPN, CDR2 SVGIG, per germline (reference sequence). The CDR3 sequence is CAWTRTGIEAFF. In nucleotides, the CDR3 is TGTGCCTGGACGCGGACAGGGATTGAAGCTTTCTTT.

The table lists this clonotype with a few counts. This chain joins TRBV6-1 and TRBJ2-7; possible D gene TRBD2, 6 bases. Deletions cut 1 base from V and 5 bases from J, with 12 bases between. The CDR3 length is 14 residues. CDR1 is MNHNS, CDR2 SASEGT, per germline. CDR3 sequence: CASSEEAGTDEQYF. The CDR3 nucleotides read TGTGCCAGCAGTGAAGAGGCAGGGACTGACGAGCAGTACTTC.

This clonotype was picked up many times. V is TRBV2 and J is TRBJ1-4, with D maybe TRBD1 (6 bases). This CDR3 spans 14 amino acids. Trimming took 6 bases from V and 4 from J, leaving 12 bases between them. Per the germline V gene, CDR1 is SNHLY and CDR2 is FYNNEI. This CDR3 reads CASRPNRVNEKLFF. The CDR3 nucleotides read TGTGCCAGCAGGCCGAACAGGGTTAATGAAAAACTGTTTTTT.

This clonotype was seen repeatedly, ten times or more. The chain combines TRBV27 with TRBJ2-3, with 11 bases identical to TRBD2. CDR1 MNHEY and CDR2 SMNVEV come from the germline V gene (reference sequence). There are 18 residues in the CDR3. Trimming at V came to 3 bases and at J to 0 bases, leaving 8 bases not matched to a gene. The CDR3: CASSLISGRVESTDTQYF. The CDR3 bases are TGTGCCAGCAGTTTGATTAGCGGGAGGGTAGAAAGCACAGATACGCAGTATTTT.